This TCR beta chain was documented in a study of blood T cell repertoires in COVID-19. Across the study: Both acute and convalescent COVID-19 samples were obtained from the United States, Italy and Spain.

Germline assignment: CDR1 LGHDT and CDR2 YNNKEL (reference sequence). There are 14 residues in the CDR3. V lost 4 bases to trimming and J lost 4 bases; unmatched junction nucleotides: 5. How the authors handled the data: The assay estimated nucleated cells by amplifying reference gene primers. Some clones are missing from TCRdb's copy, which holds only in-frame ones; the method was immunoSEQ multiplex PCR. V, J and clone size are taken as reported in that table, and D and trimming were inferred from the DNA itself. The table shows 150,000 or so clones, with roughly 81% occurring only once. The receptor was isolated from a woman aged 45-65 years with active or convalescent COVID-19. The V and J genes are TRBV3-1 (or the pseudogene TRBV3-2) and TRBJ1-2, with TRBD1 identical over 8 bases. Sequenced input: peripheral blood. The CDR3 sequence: CASSPDREGYGYTF. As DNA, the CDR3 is TGTGCCAGCAGCCCGGACAGGGAGGGCTATGGCTACACCTTC.